The source of this TCR beta chain is a study of shared T cell receptors in the human thymus. TCRdb keeps only in-frame clones here, not all; method: immunoSEQ multiplex PCR. The table shows hundreds of thousands of clones, with approximately 80% occurring only once. The V gene's germline CDR1 is GTSNPN and CDR2 SVGIG (reference sequence). The CDR3 runs 12 residues. After removal of 4 bases from V and 7 bases from J, the junction contained 5 bases not matched to a gene. The same sample was also used in a study of human thymus T cells. That paper states: The people who donated were healthy Finnish babies having corrective surgery for congenital heart defects. Thymus was obtained from resections taken during corrective heart surgery. Use of V and J genes seemed skewed within the thymic and blood repertoires. What related research reported was that thymic repertoires overlapped highly among unrelated individuals.

The sequencing sample was made of thymocytes. The sequence was obtained from a boy in the first two years of life with a congenital heart defect. V is TRBV30 and J is TRBJ1-1; 8 bases map to TRBD1. In DNA form, the CDR3 reads TGTGCCTGGACCATACAGGGGGGTGAAGCTTTCTTT. It translates to CAWTIQGGEAFF.